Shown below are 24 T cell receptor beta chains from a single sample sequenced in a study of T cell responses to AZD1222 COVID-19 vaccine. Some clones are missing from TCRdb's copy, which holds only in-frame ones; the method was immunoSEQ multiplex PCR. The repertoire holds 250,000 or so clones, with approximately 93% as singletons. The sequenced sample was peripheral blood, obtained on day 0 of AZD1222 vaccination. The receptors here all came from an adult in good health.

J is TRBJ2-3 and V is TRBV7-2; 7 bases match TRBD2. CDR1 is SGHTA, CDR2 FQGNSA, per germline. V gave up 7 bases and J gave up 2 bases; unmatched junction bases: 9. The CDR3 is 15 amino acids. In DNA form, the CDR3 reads TGTGCCAGCACCCTGACAGCGGGGCTCACAGATACGCAGTATTTT. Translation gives CASTLTAGLTDTQYF.

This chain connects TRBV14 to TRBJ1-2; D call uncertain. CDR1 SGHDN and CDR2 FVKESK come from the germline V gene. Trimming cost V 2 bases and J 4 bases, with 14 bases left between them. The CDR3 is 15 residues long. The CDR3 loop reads CASSQLQAPFYGYTF. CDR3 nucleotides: TGTGCCAGCAGCCAACTGCAGGCGCCCTTCTATGGCTACACCTTC.

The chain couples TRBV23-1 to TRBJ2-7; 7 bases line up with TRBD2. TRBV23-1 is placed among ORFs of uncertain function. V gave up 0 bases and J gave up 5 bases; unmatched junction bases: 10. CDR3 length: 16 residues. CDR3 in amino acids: CASSQSGGMRRNEQYF. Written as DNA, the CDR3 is TGCGCCAGCAGTCAATCGGGAGGGATGCGCCGGAACGAGCAGTACTTC.

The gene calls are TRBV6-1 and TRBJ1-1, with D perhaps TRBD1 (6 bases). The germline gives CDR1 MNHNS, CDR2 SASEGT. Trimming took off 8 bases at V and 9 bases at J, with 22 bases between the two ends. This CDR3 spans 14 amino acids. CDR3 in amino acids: CASCGAGVGGKAFF. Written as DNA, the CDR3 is TGTGCCAGCTGTGGGGCCGGGGTGGGGGGCAAAGCTTTCTTT.

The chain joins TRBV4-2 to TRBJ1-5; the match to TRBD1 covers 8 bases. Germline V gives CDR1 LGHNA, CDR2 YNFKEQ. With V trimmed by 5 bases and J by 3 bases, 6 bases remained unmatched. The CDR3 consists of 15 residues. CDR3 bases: TGTGCCAGCAGCTACAGGGGGGAGGACAATCAGCCCCAGCATTTT. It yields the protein CASSYRGEDNQPQHF.

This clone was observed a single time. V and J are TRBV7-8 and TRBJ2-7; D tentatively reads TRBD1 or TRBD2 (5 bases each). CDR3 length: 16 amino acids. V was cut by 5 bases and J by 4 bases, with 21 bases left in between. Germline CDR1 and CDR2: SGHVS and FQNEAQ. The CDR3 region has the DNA TGTGCCAGCAGCGCCGGGCCCCTGGCTGGGGGTTACGAGCAGTACTTC. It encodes CASSAGPLAGGYEQYF.

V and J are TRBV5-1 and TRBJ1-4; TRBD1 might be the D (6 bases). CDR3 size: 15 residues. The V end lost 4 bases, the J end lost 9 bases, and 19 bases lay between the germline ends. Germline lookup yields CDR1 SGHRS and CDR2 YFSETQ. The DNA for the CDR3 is TGCGCCAGCAGCGCCGGGACATTAGCGGGGCAAAAACTGTTTTTT. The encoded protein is CASSAGTLAGQKLFF.

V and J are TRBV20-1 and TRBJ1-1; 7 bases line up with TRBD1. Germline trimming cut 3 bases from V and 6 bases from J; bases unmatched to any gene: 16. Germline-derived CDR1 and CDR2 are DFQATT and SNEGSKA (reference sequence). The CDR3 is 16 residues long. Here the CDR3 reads CSASSPRTGDRAEAFF. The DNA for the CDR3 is TGCAGTGCTAGTAGCCCCAGAACAGGGGATAGGGCTGAAGCTTTCTTT.

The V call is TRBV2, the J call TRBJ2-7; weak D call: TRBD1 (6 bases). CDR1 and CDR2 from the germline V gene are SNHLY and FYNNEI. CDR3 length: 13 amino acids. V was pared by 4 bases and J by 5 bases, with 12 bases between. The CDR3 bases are TGTGCCAGCAGTGTGGACAGTACCAACGAGCAGTACTTC. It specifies CASSVDSTNEQYF.

The CDR3 DNA reads TGTGCCAGCAGCCAGGGGATGACGGGCTACACCTTC. This sequence encodes CASSQGMTGYTF. The rearrangement links TRBV12-3 or TRBV12-4 to TRBJ1-2; D is perhaps TRBD1 (6 bases). V shed 6 bases and J shed 8 bases, with 13 bases lying between them. The CDR3 is 12 residues long.

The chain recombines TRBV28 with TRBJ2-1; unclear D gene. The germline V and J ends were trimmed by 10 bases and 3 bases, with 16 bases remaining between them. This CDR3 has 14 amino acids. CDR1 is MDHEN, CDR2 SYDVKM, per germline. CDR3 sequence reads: CATKGRGFYNEQFF. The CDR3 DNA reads TGTGCCACCAAAGGGCGTGGGTTCTACAATGAGCAGTTCTTC.

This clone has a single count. The CDR3 nucleotides are TGTGCCAGCAGCTTGCCGGGACAGGGAGTCAACGAGCAGTACTTC. Protein sequence: CASSLPGQGVNEQYF. The chain has TRBV5-6 and TRBJ2-7, with 9 nucleotides matching TRBD1. After removal of 1 base from V and 5 bases from J, the junction contained 7 bases not matched to a gene. CDR1 is SGHDT, CDR2 YYEEEE, per germline. The CDR3 has 15 amino acids.

As DNA, the CDR3 is TGTGCCAGCAGTCCGGACGTTGGGACCCGTGAAAAACTGTTTTTT. It encodes CASSPDVGTREKLFF. V is TRBV6-5 and J is TRBJ1-4; weak D call: TRBD1 (5 bases). The CDR3 has 15 residues. Germline assignment: CDR1 MNHEY and CDR2 SVGAGI. The germline V and J ends were trimmed by 5 bases and 7 bases, with 17 bases remaining between them.

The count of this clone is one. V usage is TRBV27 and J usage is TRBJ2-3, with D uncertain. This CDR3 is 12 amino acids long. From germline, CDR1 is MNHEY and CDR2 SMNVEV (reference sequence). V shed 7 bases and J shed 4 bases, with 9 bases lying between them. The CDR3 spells CASKHGADTQYF. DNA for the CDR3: TGTGCCAGCAAGCATGGGGCAGATACGCAGTATTTT.

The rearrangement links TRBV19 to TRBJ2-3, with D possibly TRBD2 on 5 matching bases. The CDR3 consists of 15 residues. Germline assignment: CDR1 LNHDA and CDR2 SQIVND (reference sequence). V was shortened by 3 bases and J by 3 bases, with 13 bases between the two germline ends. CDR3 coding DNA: TGTGCCAGTAGTATTGGACCGAGAGGGACAGATACGCAGTATTTT. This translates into CASSIGPRGTDTQYF.

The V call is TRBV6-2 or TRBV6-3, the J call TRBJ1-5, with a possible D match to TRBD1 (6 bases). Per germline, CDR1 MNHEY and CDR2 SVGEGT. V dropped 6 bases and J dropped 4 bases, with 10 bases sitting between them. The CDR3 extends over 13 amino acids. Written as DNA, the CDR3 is TGTGCCAGCAGCGGGACACAGAATCAGCCCCAGCATTTT. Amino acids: CASSGTQNQPQHF.

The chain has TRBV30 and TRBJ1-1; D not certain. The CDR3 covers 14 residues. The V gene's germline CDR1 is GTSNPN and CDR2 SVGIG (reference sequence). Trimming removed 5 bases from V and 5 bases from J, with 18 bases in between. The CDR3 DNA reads TGTGCCTGGTCCTTTGGTCCTCATTGGACTGAAGCTTTCTTT. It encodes CAWSFGPHWTEAFF.

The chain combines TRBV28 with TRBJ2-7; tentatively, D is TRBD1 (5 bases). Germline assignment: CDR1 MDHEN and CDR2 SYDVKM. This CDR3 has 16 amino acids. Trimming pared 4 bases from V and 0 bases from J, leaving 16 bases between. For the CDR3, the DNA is TGTGCCAGCAGTTCGGTTAAGGGGTCCTCCTCCTACGAGCAGTACTTC. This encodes CASSSVKGSSSYEQYF.

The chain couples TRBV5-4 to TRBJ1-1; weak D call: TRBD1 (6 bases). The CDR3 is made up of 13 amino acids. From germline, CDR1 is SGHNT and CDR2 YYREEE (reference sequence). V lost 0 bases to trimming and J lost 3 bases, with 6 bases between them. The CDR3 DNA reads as TGTGCCAGCAGCTTGGACAGGGACACTGAAGCTTTCTTT. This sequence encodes CASSLDRDTEAFF.

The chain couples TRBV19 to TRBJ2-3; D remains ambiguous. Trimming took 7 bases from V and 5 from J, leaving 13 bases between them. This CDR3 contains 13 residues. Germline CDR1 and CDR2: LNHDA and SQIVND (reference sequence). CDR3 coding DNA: TGTGCCAGTACTCACCCGTCCCGAGATACGCAGTATTTT. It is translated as CASTHPSRDTQYF.

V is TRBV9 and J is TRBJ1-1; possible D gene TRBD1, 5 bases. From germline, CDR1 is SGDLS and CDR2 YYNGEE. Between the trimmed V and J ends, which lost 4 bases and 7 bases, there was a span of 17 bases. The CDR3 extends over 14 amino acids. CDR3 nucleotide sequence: TGTGCCAGCAGCCAGTCCTGGGGCCGGGGTGAAGCTTTCTTT. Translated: CASSQSWGRGEAFF.

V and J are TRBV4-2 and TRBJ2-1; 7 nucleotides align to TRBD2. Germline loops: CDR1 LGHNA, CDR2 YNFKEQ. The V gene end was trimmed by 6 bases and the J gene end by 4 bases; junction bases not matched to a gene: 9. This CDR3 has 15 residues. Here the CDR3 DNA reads TGTGCCAGCAGATTGGGGCTAGCGGTTTACAATGAGCAGTTCTTC. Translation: CASRLGLAVYNEQFF.

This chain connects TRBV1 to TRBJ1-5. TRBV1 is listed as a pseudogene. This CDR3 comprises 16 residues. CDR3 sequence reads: CTSSQDGGKRNQPQHF. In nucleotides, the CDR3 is TGCACCAGCAGCCAAGATGGTGGCAAGCGCAATCAGCCCCAGCATTTT.

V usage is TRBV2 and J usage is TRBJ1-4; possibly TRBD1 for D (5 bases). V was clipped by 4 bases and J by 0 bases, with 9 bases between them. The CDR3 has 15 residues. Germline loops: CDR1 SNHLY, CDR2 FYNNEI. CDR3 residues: CASSGRGATNEKLFF. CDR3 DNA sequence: TGTGCCAGCAGTGGACGGGGCGCAACTAATGAAAAACTGTTTTTT.